The present entry profiles one TCR beta chain with its context. V shed 5 bases, J shed 0 bases, and the junction held 6 bases outside the gene matches. The CDR3 loop spans 18 amino acids. Per germline, CDR1 SGHNT and CDR2 YENEEA. This specimen belongs to a study of blood T cell repertoires in COVID-19. Original data processing: How many nucleated cells were present was estimated from reference gene primer amplification. Profiling relied on immunoSEQ multiplex PCR, and the TCRdb table lists in-frame clones only, not all of them. V and J calls and clone size are copied from that table; D and trimming were computed from the DNA. The sample yields approximately 71,000 clones, 65% to 80% seen once.

The source is a human donor in a cohort sampled during active COVID-19. The sample was peripheral blood. The genes are TRBV11-3 and TRBJ2-1; 14 positions agree with TRBD2. CDR3 protein: CASSPGTSGSSSYNEQFF. The CDR3 DNA follows: TGTGCCAGCAGCCCAGGGACTAGCGGGAGCTCCTCCTACAATGAGCAGTTCTTC.